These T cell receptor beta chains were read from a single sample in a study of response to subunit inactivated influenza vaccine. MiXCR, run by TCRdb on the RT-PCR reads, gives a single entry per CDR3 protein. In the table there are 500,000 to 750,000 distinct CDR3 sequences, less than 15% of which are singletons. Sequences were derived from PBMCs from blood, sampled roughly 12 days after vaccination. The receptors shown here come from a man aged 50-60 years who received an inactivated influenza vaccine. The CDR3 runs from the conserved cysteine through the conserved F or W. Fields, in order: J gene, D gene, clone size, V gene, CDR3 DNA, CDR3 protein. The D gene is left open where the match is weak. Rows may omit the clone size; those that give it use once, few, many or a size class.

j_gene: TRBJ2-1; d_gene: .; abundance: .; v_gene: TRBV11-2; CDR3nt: TGTGCCAGCGCTGGCGATACCTACAATGAGCAGTTCTTC; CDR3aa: CASAGDTYNEQFF
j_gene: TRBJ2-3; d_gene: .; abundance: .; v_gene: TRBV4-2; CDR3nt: TGTGCCAGCAGCCAAGATTACGCGACTAGCACAGATACGCAGTATTTT; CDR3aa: CASSQDYATSTDTQYF
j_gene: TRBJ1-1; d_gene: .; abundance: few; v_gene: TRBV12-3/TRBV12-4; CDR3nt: TGTGCCAGCTCACGACAGTGGGACACCAACACTGAAGCTTTCTTT; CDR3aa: CASSRQWDTNTEAFF
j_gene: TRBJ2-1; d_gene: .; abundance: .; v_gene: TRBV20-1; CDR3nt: TGCAGTGCTAGATCCCGCGTCGGGCCCTCCTACAATGAGCAGTTCTTC; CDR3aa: CSARSRVGPSYNEQFF
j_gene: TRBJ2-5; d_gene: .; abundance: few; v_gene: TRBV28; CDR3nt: TGTGCCAGCAGTTCCCCTCATTACCAAGAGACCCAGTACTTC; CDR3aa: CASSSPHYQETQYF
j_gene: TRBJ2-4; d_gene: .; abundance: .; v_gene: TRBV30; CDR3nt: TGTGCCTGGAGTGTAGAGGTAGCCAAAAACATTCAGTACTTC; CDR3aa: CAWSVEVAKNIQYF
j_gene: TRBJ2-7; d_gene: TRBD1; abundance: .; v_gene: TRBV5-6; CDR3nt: TGTGCCAGCAGCTCTGGACAGGGGCGGCAGTACTTC; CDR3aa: CASSSGQGRQYF
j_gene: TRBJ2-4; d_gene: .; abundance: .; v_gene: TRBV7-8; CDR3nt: TGTGCCAGCAGCTTAGTGCGGCCCCCAATCGCGGCCAAAAACATTCAGTACTTC; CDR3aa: CASSLVRPPIAAKNIQYF
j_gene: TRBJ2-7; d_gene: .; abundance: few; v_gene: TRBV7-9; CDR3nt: TGTGCCAGCAGCTTACCGGACGGTCCCTCCTACGAGCAGTACTTC; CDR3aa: CASSLPDGPSYEQYF
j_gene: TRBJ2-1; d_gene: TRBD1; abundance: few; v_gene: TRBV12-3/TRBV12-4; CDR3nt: TGTGCCAGCGGGGGACAGCACTACAATGAGCAGTTCTTC; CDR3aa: CASGGQHYNEQFF
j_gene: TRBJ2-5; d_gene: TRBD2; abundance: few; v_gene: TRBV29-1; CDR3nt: TGCAGCGTTGAATTCGGACTAGCTTCCGAGACCCAGTACTTC; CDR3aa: CSVEFGLASETQYF
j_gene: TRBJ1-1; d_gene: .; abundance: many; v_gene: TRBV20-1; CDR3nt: TGCAGTGCTCGGGTGGGGATGGGTAGCACTGAAGCTTTCTTT; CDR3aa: CSARVGMGSTEAFF
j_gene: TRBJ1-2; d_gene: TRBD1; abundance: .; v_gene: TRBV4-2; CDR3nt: TGTGCCAGCAGCCAGGTCTCCGGACAGGGGAAGAATGGCTACACCTTC; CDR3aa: CASSQVSGQGKNGYTF
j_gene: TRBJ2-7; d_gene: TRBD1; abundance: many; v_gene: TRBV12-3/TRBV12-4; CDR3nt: TGCGCCAGCAGACGGGACAGGGGCTACGAGCAGTACTTC; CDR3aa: CASRRDRGYEQYF
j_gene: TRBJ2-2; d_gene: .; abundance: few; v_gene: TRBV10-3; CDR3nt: TGTGCCATCAGTGAGTCGATGCGAGTAGGTGTCACCGGGGAGCTGTTTTTT; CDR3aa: CAISESMRVGVTGELFF
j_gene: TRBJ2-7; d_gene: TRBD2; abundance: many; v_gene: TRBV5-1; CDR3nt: TGCGCCAGCAACAACGGGGGGGCCTACGAGCAGTACTTC; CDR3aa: CASNNGGAYEQYF